The present T cell receptor beta chain was sequenced within a study of shared clonotypes between healthy human individuals. General study results and limits: Richness estimates generally favored naive over memory subsets. Few donors limited the genetic and exposure-history diversity represented.

Cells designated naive CD8 were CD45RO-negative and were positively selected for CCR7, with terminally differentiated effector memory CD45RA+ cells excluded. None of the donors, who were healthy HIV-negative adults, had recently had acute infections or vaccinations. V lost 3 bases and J lost 2; bases outside the gene matches: 2. In germline, CDR1 is MGHDK, CDR2 SYGVNS. The CDR3 consists of 14 residues. In this sample, this clone turned up once. Antigen: not known. Assay used: immunoSEQ multiplex PCR; TCRdb lists only in-frame clones, some missing. Of around 600,000 clones listed, about 95% are singletons.

The sequence came from a woman younger than 45 in good health. This rearrangement joins TRBV25-1 to TRBJ2-5, with 8 positions matching TRBD1. Source material: naive CD8+ T cells sorted from blood. The CDR3 DNA sequence: TGTGCCAGCAGTGATTGGGACAGGCAAGAGACCCAGTACTTC. Its translation is CASSDWDRQETQYF.